Below, 5 T cell receptor beta chains from the same sample are listed, as sequenced in a study of CD8 T cells in Susac syndrome. Reverse transcription of roughly 0.45 to 1 ug RNA used random hexamers. TCRdb re-called the immunoSEQ multiplex PCR reads through MiXCR, storing one row per CDR3 protein. This repertoire shows under 350,000 distinct CDR3 sequences, around 92% found once; its top ten account for approximately 0.065%. The specimen sequenced was CD4+ T cells from PBMCs. These receptors were obtained from a human donor with multiple sclerosis.

V gene TRBV7-9 combines with J gene TRBJ1-5; unclear D gene. The CDR3 totals 12 residues. Deletions cut 3 bases from V and 11 bases from J, with 11 bases between. The germline CDR1 and CDR2 sequences are SEHNR and FQNEAQ (reference sequence). CDR3 sequence reads: CASSLDVGSQHF. The CDR3 DNA sequence: TGTGCCAGCAGCTTGGATGTGGGCTCCCAGCATTTT. The variable domain in full, completed from reference TRBV7-9 and TRBJ1-5, reads DTGVSQNPRHKITKRGQNVTFRCDPISEHNRLYWYRQTLGQGPEFLTYFQNEAQLEKSRLLSDRFSAERPKGSFSTLEIQRTEQGDSAMYLCASSLDVGSQHFGDGTRLSIL.

This chain connects TRBV6-1 to TRBJ2-5; 12 nucleotides match TRBD2. The CDR3 contains 15 residues. The germline V gene has CDR1 MNHNS and CDR2 SASEGT. V was clipped by 2 bases and J by 5 bases; unmatched bases: 3. This chain's CDR3 is CASSEQLAGGETQYF. CDR3 DNA sequence: TGTGCCAGCAGTGAACAGCTAGCGGGGGGGGAGACCCAGTACTTC.

This chain uses TRBV5-1 with TRBJ1-3, with unresolved D. V lost 3 bases, J lost 0 bases, and 13 bases lay in between. This CDR3 comprises 16 residues. The germline CDR1 and CDR2 sequences are SGHRS and YFSETQ. The CDR3 loop is CASSSLGAFSGNTIYF. CDR3 DNA: TGCGCCAGCAGCTCCCTGGGTGCTTTCTCTGGAAACACCATATATTTT.

The chain employs TRBV3-1 and TRBJ2-7, with D maybe TRBD2 (6 bases). From germline, CDR1 is LGHDT and CDR2 YNNKEL (reference sequence). The ends were cut back, 1 base at V and 6 bases at J, with 13 bases in the middle. The CDR3 loop spans 14 amino acids. The CDR3 is CASSQAGTRGEQYF. CDR3 coding DNA: TGTGCCAGCAGCCAAGCCGGGACTCGGGGCGAGCAGTACTTC.

The J gene is TRBJ1-2, the V gene TRBV7-8; 11 positions match TRBD1. This CDR3 spans 13 amino acids. Germline CDR1 is SGHVS and CDR2 is FQNEAQ. V was clipped by 11 bases and J by 8 bases; unmatched bases: 10. CDR3 protein: CASGGQGARGYTF. DNA of the CDR3: TGTGCCTCCGGTGGACAGGGGGCTAGAGGCTACACCTTC.